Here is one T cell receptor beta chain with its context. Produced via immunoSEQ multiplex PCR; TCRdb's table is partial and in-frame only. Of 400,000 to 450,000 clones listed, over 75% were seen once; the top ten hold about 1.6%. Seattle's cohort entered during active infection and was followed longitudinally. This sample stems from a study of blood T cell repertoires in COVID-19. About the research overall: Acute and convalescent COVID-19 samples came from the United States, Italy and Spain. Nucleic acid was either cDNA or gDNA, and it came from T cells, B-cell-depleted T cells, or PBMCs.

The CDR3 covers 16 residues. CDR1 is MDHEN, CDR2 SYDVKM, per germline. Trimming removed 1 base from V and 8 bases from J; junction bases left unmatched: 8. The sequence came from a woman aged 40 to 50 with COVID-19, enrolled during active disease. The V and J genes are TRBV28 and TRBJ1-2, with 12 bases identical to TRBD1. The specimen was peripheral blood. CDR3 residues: CASSLSGTGGGNGYTF. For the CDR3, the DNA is TGTGCCAGCAGTTTATCGGGGACAGGGGGCGGAAACGGCTACACCTTC.